This is a list of T cell receptor beta chains from one sample in a study of cytotoxic CD8 clonotypes in ibrutinib-treated CLL. The assay was immunoSEQ multiplex PCR, and TCRdb's table has in-frame clones only and misses some. The sample contains about 130,000 clones, 70% to 90% of which appear only once. The specimen was PBMCs, collected after 24 months of ibrutinib treatment. These receptors all stem from a human donor with chronic lymphocytic leukemia. The CDR3 runs from the conserved cysteine through the conserved F or W. A D gene is named only where the DNA matches it firmly. Size is omitted from some rows. Given values are once, few, many or a class for expanded clones.

j_call v_call clone_size d_call cdr3_aa cdr3_nt
TRBJ1-1 TRBV18 . . CASSKKRDTEAFF TGTGCCAGCTCAAAAAAGAGGGACACTGAAGCTTTCTTT
TRBJ2-3 TRBV14 . . CASSQFREDTQYF TGTGCCAGCAGCCAGTTCAGGGAAGATACGCAGTATTTT
TRBJ2-1 TRBV2 . TRBD2 CASSPLAGGSSYNEQFF TGTGCCAGCAGTCCTTTAGCGGGAGGGAGCTCCTACAATGAGCAGTTCTTC
TRBJ1-5 TRBV7-9 . TRBD1 CASSRTGGPESNQPQHF TGTGCCAGCAGCCGGACAGGGGGCCCAGAGAGCAATCAGCCCCAGCATTTT
TRBJ2-7 TRBV9 . . CRRRGSDEQYF TGTCGCAGGAGGGGTAGCGACGAGCAGTACTTC
TRBJ2-1 TRBV5-4 . . CASSLGASSYNEQFF TGTGCCAGCAGCTTGGGAGCTAGCTCCTACAATGAGCAGTTCTTC
TRBJ2-7 TRBV20-1 . TRBD1 CRETGDYEQYF TGCAGGGAGACAGGGGATTACGAGCAGTACTTC
TRBJ1-1 TRBV19 . . CASSIPGDLTLREMNTEAFF TGTGCCAGTAGTATTCCTGGGGACCTGACCCTACGAGAAATGAACACTGAAGCTTTCTTT
TRBJ2-7 TRBV11-1 . . CASSPPGALSYEQYF TGTGCCAGCAGCCCCCCGGGGGCCCTATCCTACGAGCAGTACTTC
TRBJ1-1 TRBV7-3 . . CASSQGGTEAFF TGTGCCAGCAGCCAGGGTGGCACTGAAGCTTTCTTT
TRBJ2-7 TRBV7-2 . . CASSQDWTSYEQYF TGTGCCAGCAGCCAGGACTGGACCTCCTACGAGCAGTACTTC
TRBJ2-2 TRBV18 . TRBD1 CASSDSTGSNTGELFF TGTGCCAGCTCCGACTCGACAGGGTCGAACACCGGGGAGCTGTTTTTT
TRBJ2-5 TRBV4-2 . TRBD2 CASSQDGTRRVETQYF TGTGCCAGCAGCCAAGATGGGACTAGGCGGGTCGAGACCCAGTACTTC
TRBJ1-1 TRBV9 . . CASSVGGYTEAFF TGTGCCAGCAGCGTGGGGGGATACACTGAAGCTTTCTTT
TRBJ1-3 TRBV28 . . CASLPGGSGNTIYF TGTGCCAGCCTCCCGGGGGGCTCTGGAAACACCATATATTTT
TRBJ2-7 TRBV19 . . CASSIPDSYEQYF TGTGCCAGTAGTATCCCAGACTCCTACGAGCAGTACTTC
TRBJ2-1 TRBV6-5 . TRBD1 CASGPDRALDEQFF TGTGCCAGCGGTCCCGACAGGGCCCTCGATGAGCAGTTCTTC
TRBJ1-4 TRBV4-3 once TRBD1 CASSQEGQGYEKLFF TGCGCCAGCAGCCAAGAGGGACAGGGGTATGAAAAACTGTTTTTT
TRBJ1-2 TRBV11-2 . TRBD1 CASSLGPRRGHGYTF TGTGCCAGCAGCTTAGGGCCACGGAGGGGGCATGGCTACACCTTC
TRBJ2-7 TRBV4-2 . . CASSQESPAGGYYEQYF TGTGCCAGCAGCCAAGAATCCCCAGCTGGGGGATACTACGAGCAGTACTTC
TRBJ1-2 TRBV7-9 . . CASSLETAAYGYTF TGTGCCAGCAGCTTAGAAACGGCAGCCTATGGCTACACCTTC
TRBJ2-2 TRBV9 . TRBD1 CASSVTQGGGGELFF TGTGCCAGCAGCGTAACCCAAGGGGGCGGCGGGGAGCTGTTTTTT
TRBJ2-3 TRBV5-1 . . CASSLGSLVVGADTQYF TGCGCCAGCAGCTTGGGGTCTTTGGTTGTGGGGGCAGATACGCAGTATTTT
TRBJ1-5 TRBV28 . . CASSFHQVINQPQHF TGTGCCAGCAGTTTCCACCAGGTGATCAATCAGCCCCAGCATTTT
TRBJ2-2 TRBV2 once TRBD1 CASSEQGAPTGELFF TGTGCCAGCAGTGAACAGGGGGCGCCCACCGGGGAGCTGTTTTTT
TRBJ1-2 TRBV25-1 . . CASSEPTPLGGNYGYTF TGTGCCAGCAGTGAACCAACTCCTTTAGGGGGTAACTATGGCTACACCTTC
TRBJ1-5 TRBV2 few TRBD1 CASRGQGINQPQHF TGTGCCAGCAGAGGACAGGGGATCAATCAGCCCCAGCATTTT
TRBJ2-3 TRBV7-2 few TRBD1 CASSLARTGRVADTQYF TGTGCCAGCAGCTTAGCCCGGACAGGGCGAGTGGCAGATACGCAGTATTTT
TRBJ2-5 TRBV18 . . CASSPFTGETQYF TGTGCCAGCTCACCATTTACAGGGGAGACCCAGTACTTC
TRBJ2-3 TRBV28 . . CASSPSLNKPVTDTQYF TGTGCCAGCAGTCCTTCCCTTAATAAGCCCGTCACAGATACGCAGTATTTT
TRBJ2-7 TRBV18 . TRBD2 CASSPLPLAGGYYEQYF TGTGCCAGCTCACCCCTACCTCTAGCGGGGGGGTATTACGAGCAGTACTTC
TRBJ2-7 TRBV7-2 . TRBD1 CASSLGTGAYEQYF TGTGCCAGCAGCCTCGGGACAGGGGCCTACGAGCAGTACTTC
TRBJ2-6 TRBV7-9 few . CASSPPRGFGANVLTF TGTGCCAGCAGTCCCCCCCGGGGGTTTGGGGCCAACGTCCTGACTTTC
TRBJ2-3 TRBV28 . . CASSPFGLVADTQYF TGTGCCAGCAGCCCTTTTGGGCTAGTCGCAGATACGCAGTATTTT
TRBJ2-7 TRBV7-2 . TRBD2 CASSLTLGAGAFSYEQYF TGTGCCAGCAGCTTAACCTTGGGAGCGGGAGCCTTCTCCTACGAGCAGTACTTC
TRBJ2-1 TRBV5-6 . TRBD2 CASSLRSLAGGYNEQFF TGTGCCAGCAGCTTGCGGTCACTAGCGGGGGGTTACAATGAGCAGTTCTTC
TRBJ2-7 TRBV28 . . CATDGTLAYEQYF TGTGCCACCGACGGGACCCTAGCCTACGAGCAGTACTTC
TRBJ2-5 TRBV28 . TRBD1 CASSSATGGLETQYF TGTGCCAGCAGTTCCGCGACAGGGGGACTCGAGACCCAGTACTTC
TRBJ2-7 TRBV2 . TRBD1 CASRANRGRFYEQYF TGTGCCAGCAGGGCCAACAGGGGGCGCTTCTACGAGCAGTACTTC
TRBJ1-1 TRBV28 . . CASSLSTEAFF TGTGCCAGCAGTTTAAGTACTGAAGCTTTCTTT
TRBJ2-2 TRBV2 . TRBD1 CASSLGQGHTNTGELFF TGTGCCAGCAGTCTCGGACAGGGCCATACGAACACCGGGGAGCTGTTTTTT
TRBJ2-1 TRBV27 . TRBD1 CASSKDRGPYNEQFF TGTGCCAGCAGCAAAGACAGGGGGCCCTACAATGAGCAGTTCTTC
TRBJ1-2 TRBV5-4 . TRBD1 CASSLTEGLGQGALSYGYTF TGTGCCAGCAGCCTAACCGAGGGCCTGGGGCAGGGGGCGCTTTCCTATGGCTACACCTTC
TRBJ2-7 TRBV11-1 . . CASSLDAPRQLEQYF TGTGCCAGCAGCTTAGATGCCCCTAGGCAGTTGGAGCAGTACTTC
TRBJ1-2 TRBV4-2 . . CASSQDQKGNYGYTF TGTGCCAGCAGCCAAGATCAGAAAGGGAACTATGGCTACACCTTC
TRBJ1-5 TRBV2 once . CASSSQGPRGQPQHF TGTGCCAGCAGTTCACAGGGCCCCCGAGGTCAGCCCCAGCATTTT